A selection of T cell receptor beta chains follows, all from one sample in a study of early T cells in non-severe SARS-CoV-2 infection. TCRdb re-called the 5' RACE reads through MiXCR, storing one row per CDR3 protein. The table includes some 81,000 distinct CDR3 sequences, over 9% detected once. What was sequenced was whole blood. The receptors here all came from an adult who was a healthcare worker with PCR-confirmed SARS-CoV-2 infection or an uninfected control (not recorded which). CDR3s include the opening cysteine and the closing phenylalanine or tryptophan. D genes are given only for firm matches. Size tells how often a clone was seen (once, few, many) or the class of an expanded clone, and some rows leave it out.

d_call	v_call	j_call	clone_size	cdr3_aa	cdr3_nt
.	TRBV28	TRBJ2-7	many	CASSSYLQSSYEQYF	TGTGCCAGCAGCTCCTACCTTCAGAGCTCCTACGAGCAGTACTTC
TRBD2	TRBV4-1	TRBJ2-1	many	CASSQVDMGLAGDHEQFF	TGCGCCAGCAGCCAAGTCGACATGGGACTAGCGGGAGACCATGAGCAGTTCTTC
.	TRBV12-3/TRBV12-4	TRBJ2-1	.	CASSPRERSYNEQFF	TGTGCCAGCAGCCCAAGGGAGCGTTCCTACAATGAGCAGTTCTTC
.	TRBV21-1	TRBJ2-5	many	CASPNGGRGRQETQYF	TGTGCCAGCCCCAACGGGGGCAGGGGGCGTCAAGAGACCCAGTACTTC
TRBD2	TRBV7-8	TRBJ2-2	.	CASTPNGRLGTGELFF	TGTGCCAGCACCCCCAACGGGAGGCTGGGCACCGGGGAGCTGTTTTTT
TRBD2	TRBV7-2	TRBJ2-1	.	CASSYGLAGGRDEFF	TGTGCCAGCAGCTACGGACTAGCGGGAGGCCGGGATGAGTTCTTC
.	TRBV28	TRBJ2-3	.	CASSQNTQYF	TGTGCCAGCAGTCAAAATACGCAGTATTTT
TRBD1	TRBV12-3/TRBV12-4	TRBJ2-7	many	CASQPGQGTSGEQYF	TGTGCCAGCCAGCCGGGACAGGGAACCTCGGGAGAGCAGTACTTC
.	TRBV28	TRBJ1-2	many	CASGGGRTYGYTF	TGTGCCAGCGGAGGGGGGAGGACCTATGGCTACACCTTC
TRBD2	TRBV7-6	TRBJ2-1	many	CASSLFTTSGRYNEQFF	TGTGCCAGCAGCTTATTCACAACTAGCGGGAGGTACAATGAGCAGTTCTTC
.	TRBV7-9	TRBJ2-5	many	CASSLAVGLQETQYF	TGTGCCAGCAGCTTAGCGGTCGGGTTGCAAGAGACCCAGTACTTC
.	TRBV5-6	TRBJ2-3	many	CASTEGDADTQYF	TGTGCCAGCACCGAAGGGGACGCAGATACGCAGTATTTT
.	TRBV6-5	TRBJ2-7	many	CASSDTWSGEQYF	TGTGCCAGCAGCGACACCTGGTCGGGCGAGCAGTACTTC
.	TRBV20-1	TRBJ2-7	few	CSARNARGGQSYEQYF	TGCAGTGCTAGAAATGCCCGAGGAGGCCAGTCCTACGAGCAGTACTTC
TRBD1	TRBV3-1	TRBJ2-2	many	CASSQQGQKSTGELFF	TGTGCCAGCAGCCAACAGGGACAGAAATCTACCGGGGAGCTGTTTTTT
.	TRBV20-1	TRBJ1-5	many	CSARDLSGSGAQPQHF	TGCAGTGCTAGAGATCTTTCGGGTTCAGGGGCCCAGCCCCAGCATTTT
.	TRBV30	TRBJ2-7	many	CAWSPSSYEQYF	TGTGCCTGGAGTCCGTCCTCCTACGAGCAGTACTTC
TRBD2	TRBV12-3/TRBV12-4	TRBJ2-1	once	CASSLLAGEQFF	TGTGCCAGCAGTTTATTAGCGGGCGAACAGTTCTTC
TRBD1	TRBV5-1	TRBJ2-5	few	CASSYDRGQETQYF	TGCGCCAGCAGTTATGACAGGGGGCAAGAGACCCAGTACTTC
TRBD1	TRBV5-1	TRBJ2-3	few	CASSLEGARTDTQYF	TGCGCCAGCAGCTTGGAGGGGGCGAGAACAGATACGCAGTATTTT
TRBD1	TRBV6-2/TRBV6-3	TRBJ1-1	few	CASRPTSDRATEAFF	TGTGCCAGCAGGCCTACGTCCGACAGGGCCACTGAAGCTTTCTTT
TRBD2	TRBV20-1	TRBJ2-7	few	CSASGEGAVLYEQYF	TGCAGTGCTAGCGGGGAGGGAGCTGTCCTCTACGAGCAGTACTTC
.	TRBV15	TRBJ2-1	few	CATSFLMTGRNEQFF	TGTGCCACCAGCTTTTTAATGACAGGACGCAATGAGCAGTTCTTC
TRBD2	TRBV20-1	TRBJ2-4	few	CSASTSGRATKNIQYF	TGCAGTGCTAGCACTAGCGGGAGGGCCACCAAAAACATTCAGTACTTC
TRBD1	TRBV7-8	TRBJ2-5	many	CASSRPWTGPSQETQYF	TGTGCCAGCAGCCGACCCTGGACAGGTCCGTCCCAAGAGACCCAGTACTTC
TRBD1	TRBV3-1	TRBJ1-2	many	CASSPQGAGGYTF	TGTGCCAGCAGCCCCCAGGGGGCAGGGGGCTACACCTTC
.	TRBV11-2	TRBJ1-4	.	CASSPNRAGSEKLFF	TGTGCCAGCAGCCCCAACAGGGCTGGGAGTGAAAAACTGTTTTTT
TRBD1	TRBV7-8	TRBJ2-5	many	CASSSAAGQGSETQYF	TGTGCCAGCAGCTCAGCGGCGGGACAGGGGTCAGAGACCCAGTACTTC
.	TRBV19	TRBJ2-5	.	CASKRTYQETQYF	TGTGCCAGTAAAAGGACCTACCAAGAGACCCAGTACTTC
.	TRBV7-2	TRBJ2-7	many	CASSLGPGSYEQYF	TGTGCCAGCAGCTTAGGTCCGGGAAGCTACGAGCAGTACTTC
TRBD1	TRBV6-1	TRBJ1-5	.	CASSEWTGDYQPQHF	TGTGCCAGCAGTGAATGGACAGGGGACTATCAGCCCCAGCATTTT
TRBD1	TRBV6-6	TRBJ2-2	.	CASTQGARAGELFF	TGTGCCAGCACACAGGGGGCGAGGGCCGGGGAGCTGTTTTTT
.	TRBV2	TRBJ2-3	few	CASSDLSDTQYF	TGTGCCAGCAGTGACCTGTCAGATACGCAGTATTTT
TRBD2	TRBV3-1	TRBJ2-3	few	CASSQGTSALF	TGTGCCAGCAGCCAAGGGACTAGCGCGCTATTT
TRBD2	TRBV28	TRBJ2-2	.	CASSSAAFPTSGVNTGELFF	TGTGCCAGCAGTTCCGCCGCTTTCCCGACTAGCGGGGTAAACACCGGGGAGCTGTTTTTT
.	TRBV5-1	TRBJ2-1	many	CASSSEGSSYNEQFF	TGCGCCAGCAGCTCGGAGGGTAGCTCCTACAATGAGCAGTTCTTC
.	TRBV6-1	TRBJ2-7	many	CASSLGNYPYEQYF	TGTGCCAGCAGTCTTGGGAATTACCCCTACGAGCAGTACTTC
TRBD2	TRBV20-1	TRBJ2-7	.	CSARGLAENYEQYF	TGCAGTGCTAGAGGGCTAGCGGAAAACTACGAGCAGTACTTC
TRBD2	TRBV10-3	TRBJ2-2	many	CAITGSGRLNPPGELFF	TGTGCCATCACGGGGAGCGGGAGGCTGAATCCGCCCGGGGAGCTGTTTTTT
.	TRBV11-2	TRBJ2-2	many	CASSALGAGELFF	TGTGCCAGCAGCGCCCTGGGGGCCGGGGAGCTGTTTTTT
.	TRBV7-9	TRBJ2-6	many	CASEGLSGANVLTF	TGTGCCAGCGAAGGTTTGTCTGGGGCCAACGTCCTGACTTTC
.	TRBV5-1	TRBJ2-5	few	CASSLGGQGSETQYF	TGCGCCAGCAGCTTGGGCGGGCAGGGGAGCGAGACCCAGTACTTC
.	TRBV18	TRBJ2-5	few	CASSPSTNSQETQYF	TGTGCCAGCTCACCAAGTACTAACTCCCAAGAGACCCAGTACTTC
.	TRBV27	TRBJ1-6	many	CASSLAPTDNSPLHF	TGTGCCAGCAGTTTAGCACCCACGGATAATTCACCCCTCCACTTT
TRBD1	TRBV9	TRBJ2-1	.	CASSPTGGLNEQFF	TGTGCCAGCAGCCCGACAGGGGGCTTGAATGAGCAGTTCTTC
TRBD1	TRBV28	TRBJ2-5	many	CASSQGTAQETQYF	TGTGCCAGCAGCCAGGGGACAGCCCAAGAGACCCAGTACTTC
.	TRBV12-3/TRBV12-4	TRBJ2-7	many	CASSSGPPPGGEQYF	TGTGCCAGCAGTTCGGGACCTCCCCCCGGTGGCGAGCAGTACTTC
.	TRBV18	TRBJ1-1	many	CASSPPFSGAAFF	TGTGCCAGCTCACCACCTTTCAGTGGGGCAGCTTTCTTT
.	TRBV28	TRBJ1-2	many	CASSTGSGYTF	TGTGCCAGCAGTACAGGGAGTGGCTACACCTTC
.	TRBV7-8	TRBJ2-7	many	CASTLVGWGYEQYF	TGTGCCAGCACCCTAGTTGGATGGGGATACGAGCAGTACTTC
TRBD2	TRBV20-1	TRBJ2-7	many	CSARDVQRGYEQYF	TGCAGTGCTAGAGATGTCCAGCGGGGTTACGAGCAGTACTTC